This section outlines one T cell receptor beta chain sequence together with its context. Its antigen remains unidentified. This specimen belongs to a study of a mutant IDH1 vaccine in newly diagnosed glioma. Whole-study context: Patients got their first vaccination 4-6 weeks after radiotherapy alone, or with temozolomide cycles. A roughly 60% male, approximately 38% female split and a mean age of around 37 years characterized treated patients. Before enrollment, patients got radiotherapy alone, temozolomide alone, or mostly the combination.

Only in-frame clones appear in the TCRdb table, and some are missing; sequencing was by immunoSEQ multiplex PCR. The data hold 50,000 or so clones, with roughly 90% observed a single time. Time point given: week 11, during vaccination. Each vaccine dose was 300 ug of mutant IDH1 20-mer peptide, with topical imiquimod. CDR1 SEHNR and CDR2 FQNEAQ come from the germline V gene (reference sequence). The V and J ends lost 3 bases and 4 bases respectively, with 15 bases between them. The CDR3 length is 15 residues. The sample in question was PBMCs, obtained from a glioma patient whose treatment included an IDH1 peptide vaccine. This sequence joins TRBV7-9 and TRBJ1-2; D may be TRBD1 (5 bases). The clonotype comes from a middle-aged man with glioma. The CDR3 coding sequence is TGTGCCAGCAGCTTTGGGGGGGAAGAGGGCTATGGCTACACCTTC. It translates to CASSFGGEEGYGYTF.